This T cell receptor beta chain was documented in a study of neurological immune-mediated disorders. This clonotype was observed at least ten times. What it binds is not known. Trimming cost V 8 bases and J 7 bases, with 15 bases left between them. CDR3 length equals 13 residues. Germline CDR1 reads MNHEY; CDR2 reads SMNVEV (reference sequence). The cDNA came from 5'RACE, which used 10-nucleotide random UMIs. TCRdb itself ran the 5' RACE reads through MiXCR, one entry per CDR3 protein. The repertoire has some 65,000 distinct CDR3 sequences, over 4% of them found once; the top ten carry roughly 2.7%. Study-wide results and caveats: The multiple sclerosis repertoire cluster showed no association with any clinical or MRI feature. The authors stated that larger cohorts are needed. The most TCR clonal expansion was seen in HTLV-1-associated myelopathy, and the least was seen in multiple sclerosis, which fell below healthy controls. A possible signature was seen in one related-CDR3 cluster, into which phylogenetic grouping placed the repertoires of 18 of 34 multiple sclerosis patients.

The origin of this receptor is a man over 45 with multiple sclerosis. The chain is built from TRBV27 and TRBJ1-5; D not certain. The source material was PBMCs. The CDR3 region is CASGSEGWQPQHF. DNA of the CDR3: TGTGCCAGCGGCTCGGAGGGATGGCAGCCCCAGCATTTT.